The 18 T cell receptor beta chains below were found in one sample sequenced in a study of patients and donors after allogeneic stem cell transplantation. TCRdb fed the RT-PCR reads into MiXCR, producing one record per CDR3 protein. The sample lists about 2,900 distinct CDR3 sequences, about 4.9% seen once, with over 13% in the top ten. The sequenced sample consisted of blood, either unsorted or a sorted T cell fraction (not recorded which). The receptor set was obtained from a human donor who was either an allogeneic HSCT recipient or a stem cell or donor lymphocyte infusion donor (not recorded which). It is not recorded whose cells these are; they may come from a transplant donor.

This clonotype showed up just a few times. At one end, the junction sequence differs from germline, possibly due to a read error. The chain recombines TRBV6-2 or TRBV6-3 with TRBJ2-1; the match to TRBD1 covers 8 bases. CDR3 length: 15 residues. Germline CDR1 MNHEY, CDR2 SVGEGT. The CDR3 coding sequence is TGTGCCAGCAGTACCAGGACAGGGCTCAACAATGAGCAGATCTTC. Translated, it gives CASSTRTGLNNEQIF.

V and J are TRBV5-1 and TRBJ2-7; the match to TRBD1 covers 9 bases. Unmatched junction bases numbered 0, after V lost 3 bases and J lost 2 bases. This CDR3 has 13 amino acids. Germline V gene data show CDR1 as SGHRS and CDR2 as YFSETQ. CDR3 in amino acids: CASSWTGAYEQYF. CDR3 DNA sequence: TGCGCCAGCAGCTGGACAGGGGCCTACGAGCAGTACTTC.

V is TRBV6-5 and J is TRBJ2-1, with TRBD2 matching 10 bases. The CDR3 has 16 amino acids. Trimming cost V 5 bases and J 4 bases; bases outside gene matches: 8. Germline values: CDR1 MNHEY, CDR2 SVGAGI. In DNA, the CDR3 is TGTGCCAGCAGTCCCGAGCGGGAGGGCCGTTACAATGAGCAGTTCTTC. The encoded protein is CASSPEREGRYNEQFF.

In its sample, this clonotype is medium-sized. V gene TRBV18 combines with J gene TRBJ2-6; D gene uncertain. The CDR3 is made up of 16 amino acids. Trimming stripped 1 base from V and 0 bases from J, with 7 bases between. Looked up from germline, CDR1 is KGHSH and CDR2 is LQKENI. The CDR3 sequence: CASSPRYSSGANVLTF. The CDR3 coding sequence is TGTGCCAGCTCACCACGATACAGCTCTGGGGCCAACGTCCTGACTTTC. Full variable domain (missing parts from reference TRBV18 and TRBJ2-6): NAGVMQNPRHLVRRRGQEARLRCSPMKGHSHVYWYRQLPEEGLKFMVYLQKENIIDESGMPKERFSAEFPKEGPSILRIQQVVRGDSAAYFCASSPRYSSGANVLTFGAGSRLTVL.

In this sample, this clonotype is medium-sized (0.01 to 0.1%). This rearrangement joins TRBV29-1 to TRBJ2-3; 9 positions match TRBD2. Germline-derived CDR1 and CDR2 are SQVTM and ANQGSEA. The trim removed 4 bases at V and 3 bases at J, leaving 5 bases unmatched. The CDR3 contains 14 residues. For the CDR3, the DNA is TGCAGCGTTGGGGCGGGAGGGCCTACAGATACGCAGTATTTT. Translated: CSVGAGGPTDTQYF.

By share, this clonotype counts as medium-sized. The chain links TRBV12-3 or TRBV12-4 to TRBJ2-1; 7 nucleotides line up with TRBD1. The CDR3 loop spans 15 amino acids. V gave up 5 bases and J gave up 4 bases; unmatched junction bases: 8. The CDR3 sequence: CASSPGQDRYNEQFF. DNA of the CDR3: TGTGCCAGCAGTCCCGGACAGGACCGTTACAATGAGCAGTTCTTC.

The chain links TRBV2 to TRBJ2-2, with D maybe TRBD1 (6 bases). Germline assignment: CDR1 SNHLY and CDR2 FYNNEI. This CDR3 is built from 16 residues. Trimming removed 4 bases at V and 5 bases at J, with 17 bases between. CDR3 region: CASSVGNRADTGELFF. The CDR3 DNA reads TGTGCCAGCAGTGTGGGCAACAGGGCCGATACCGGGGAGCTGTTTTTT.

This clonotype is classed as large (0.1 to 1%). The junction differs from germline at one of its ends, possibly a read error. CDR3 in amino acids: CATSRAGTSGENIQYF. The CDR3 nucleotides are TGTGCCACCAGCCGCGCCGGGACTAGCGGCGAAAACATTCAGTACTTC. V and J are TRBV4-2 and TRBJ2-4, with 11 bases lining up with TRBD2. The CDR3 has 16 amino acids. Per germline, CDR1 LGHNA and CDR2 YNFKEQ.

CDR3 bases: TGTGCCAGCAGCGAGGGACAGGGCGGCTACAATGAGCAGTTCTTC. It translates to CASSEGQGGYNEQFF. The rearrangement uses TRBV7-3 and TRBJ2-1; 9 nucleotides match TRBD1. CDR1 SGHTA and CDR2 FQGTGA come from the germline V gene. Trimming cost V 5 bases and J 3 bases; bases outside gene matches: 5. The CDR3 is made up of 15 amino acids. The whole variable domain, filled in from reference TRBV7-3 and TRBJ2-1, reads GAGVSQTPSNKVTEKGKYVELRCDPISGHTALYWYRQSLGQGPEFLIYFQGTGAADDSGLPNDRFFAVRPEGSVSTLKIQRTERGDSAVYLCASSEGQGGYNEQFFGPGTRLTVL.

This clonotype was counted between two and nine times. The V call is TRBV27, the J call TRBJ2-7; TRBD1 matches 8 bases. This CDR3 is built from 15 residues. The germline gives CDR1 MNHEY, CDR2 SMNVEV (reference sequence). Unmatched junction bases numbered 10, after V lost 6 bases and J lost 3 bases. CDR3 nucleotide sequence: TGTGCCAGCAGCTTCCTGGGACAGGAGAACTACGAGCAGTACTTC. This gives the protein CASSFLGQENYEQYF.

This clonotype is large by share. The chain has TRBV6-2 or TRBV6-3 and TRBJ2-1; 10 nucleotides line up with TRBD2. The CDR3 contains 17 residues. Germline trimming cut 0 bases from V and 4 bases from J; bases unmatched to any gene: 6. Germline-derived CDR1 and CDR2 are MNHEY and SVGEGT. CDR3 sequence: CASSYSPLAGIYNEQFF. CDR3 DNA sequence: TGTGCCAGCAGTTACTCCCCACTAGCGGGGATATACAATGAGCAGTTCTTC.

The gene calls are TRBV12-3 or TRBV12-4 and TRBJ1-5; no firm D call. Trimming cost V 6 bases and J 7 bases, with 13 bases left between them. CDR3 length: 13 residues. The CDR3 loop reads CASSPGERQPQHF. DNA of the CDR3: TGTGCCAGCAGCCCCGGGGAAAGGCAGCCCCAGCATTTT.

This clonotype is judged medium-sized. V gene TRBV7-6 combines with J gene TRBJ2-7; 8 bases fit TRBD1. Germline V gene data show CDR1 as SGHVS and CDR2 as FNYEAQ. This CDR3 contains 16 residues. V lost 1 base to trimming and J lost 2 bases; unmatched junction nucleotides: 7. The CDR3 loop is CASSLGTGGRTYEQYF. CDR3 DNA sequence: TGTGCCAGCAGCTTAGGTACAGGGGGAAGGACCTACGAGCAGTACTTC.

This clonotype is categorized as medium-sized. This sequence joins TRBV7-2 and TRBJ1-3, with 11 bases lining up with TRBD1. With V trimmed by 5 bases and J by 4 bases, 4 bases remained unmatched. This CDR3 is 15 amino acids long. The V gene's germline CDR1 is SGHTA and CDR2 FQGNSA. The CDR3 reads CASSPDRGHGNTIYF. CDR3 in DNA: TGTGCCAGCAGCCCGGACAGGGGGCACGGAAACACCATATATTTT.

Only a few counts were recorded for this clonotype. The V gene is TRBV2, the J gene TRBJ1-1; D ambiguous. CDR1 and CDR2 from the germline V gene are SNHLY and FYNNEI. V was clipped by 7 bases and J by 1 base, with 7 bases between them. There are 12 residues in the CDR3. CDR3 in amino acids: CASNLRNTEAFF. The CDR3 DNA reads TGTGCCAGCAACCTCAGGAACACTGAAGCTTTCTTT.

This clonotype is deemed medium-sized (0.01 to 0.1%). The chain couples TRBV7-2 to TRBJ2-3; D possibly corresponds to TRBD2 (6 bases). V lost 3 bases and J 0 bases, leaving 10 bases between the germline ends. Germline CDR1 SGHTA, CDR2 FQGNSA. The CDR3 sequence is 15 residues long. The CDR3 sequence is CASSFPGTSTDTQYF. CDR3 DNA sequence: TGTGCCAGCAGCTTCCCCGGGACTAGCACAGATACGCAGTATTTT.

The rearrangement links TRBV10-3 to TRBJ2-7, with TRBD2 matching over 7 bases. Trimming at V came to 10 bases and at J to 0 bases, leaving 9 bases not matched to a gene. This CDR3 is 14 amino acids long. Germline values: CDR1 ENHRY, CDR2 SYGVKD. The CDR3 spells CATGDGRSSYEQYF. The CDR3, as DNA: TGTGCCACCGGGGACGGGAGGAGCTCCTACGAGCAGTACTTC.

J is TRBJ2-1 and V is TRBV30, with D maybe TRBD2 (5 bases). Trimming cost V 4 bases and J 12 bases, with 16 bases left between them. Germline V gene sequence: CDR1 GTSNPN, CDR2 SVGIG (reference sequence). The CDR3 has 12 amino acids. The CDR3 sequence is CAWKFGAEAQFF. For the CDR3, the DNA is TGTGCCTGGAAATTCGGCGCGGAGGCGCAGTTCTTC.